Each of the 6 T cell receptor beta chains below was sequenced from the same sample in a study of regulatory T cells in long-lasting Graves disease. For TCR beta, libraries came from iRepertoire HTBI primers and Arm-PCR of CDR3 regions. In TCRdb, the multiplex PCR reads were re-called with MiXCR into one record per CDR3 protein. The table lists nearly 350,000 distinct CDR3 sequences, roughly 21% of them singletons. Specified time point: persistent/refractory GD, antithyroid drugs over 5 years with positive TRAb. The TCR library was made from RNA that had been extracted from PBMCs in TRIzol. Sequenced here: peripheral blood mononuclear cells (PBMCs), sampled when the disease was refractory, from a patient treated with antithyroid drugs. The receptors derive from a female donor with Graves disease.

There are many counts of this clonotype. The gene calls are TRBV28 and TRBJ2-7, with TRBD2 matching over 16 bases. CDR3 size: 16 residues. J gave up 7 bases and V 3 bases, and 6 bases lay outside the gene matches. Germline CDR1 and CDR2: MDHEN and SYDVKM. This CDR3 reads CASSLGLAGGPGEQYF. DNA for the CDR3: TGTGCCAGCAGTTTGGGACTAGCGGGAGGGCCGGGGGAGCAGTACTTC.

This clonotype was seen a few times. A much bigger clone sits one base away, suggesting this may be a read error. The chain employs TRBV2 and TRBJ2-7, with 11 bases aligning to TRBD2. The germline CDR1 and CDR2 sequences are SNHLY and FYNNEI. This CDR3 is 14 amino acids long. In nucleotides, the CDR3 is TGTGCCAGCTGGGGGACTAGCGGTTCCTACGGGCAGTACTTC. This gives the protein CASWGTSGSYGQYF.

This clonotype was picked up many times. This chain's CDR3 is CAWSQGVDTEAFF. Written as DNA, the CDR3 is TGTGCCTGGAGTCAGGGAGTAGACACTGAAGCTTTCTTT. The gene calls are TRBV30 and TRBJ1-1; possibly TRBD1 for D (5 bases). The length of the CDR3 is 13 residues. Per the germline V gene, CDR1 is GTSNPN and CDR2 is SVGIG (reference sequence). V shed 2 bases and J shed 3 bases, with 10 bases lying between them.

This clonotype has only one observation. The chain has TRBV7-9 and TRBJ2-1; D is perhaps TRBD1 or TRBD2 (5 bases each). Germline loops: CDR1 SEHNR, CDR2 FQNEAQ (reference sequence). The CDR3 runs 15 residues. Trimming removed 2 bases from V and 6 bases from J, with 14 bases in between. The CDR3 nucleotides are TGTGCCAGCAGCTTATTGGGAGACAGTCTCAATGAGCAGTTCTTC. This gives the protein CASSLLGDSLNEQFF.

The chain has TRBV25-1 and TRBJ1-6; D might be TRBD1 (6 bases). Germline V CDR1 and CDR2: MGHDK, SYGVNS. The V end was cut by 3 bases, the J end by 5 bases, with 14 bases between. The CDR3 runs 16 residues. The CDR3 loop is CASSDLLRGHNSPLHF. The CDR3 DNA reads TGTGCCAGCAGTGACCTACTCAGGGGTCATAATTCACCCCTCCACTTT.

This sequence joins TRBV7-9 and TRBJ2-7; D gene unclear. Germline CDR1 SEHNR, CDR2 FQNEAQ (reference sequence). CDR3 length equals 12 residues. Deletions cut 5 bases from V and 2 bases from J, with 7 bases between. The CDR3 region has the DNA TGTGCCAGCAGCGTCTTTGCCTACGAGCAGTACTTC. Translation gives CASSVFAYEQYF.